The 23 T cell receptor beta chains listed next were all sequenced from one sample in a study of T-cell memory formation after mild COVID-19. In TCRdb, the 5' RACE reads were re-called with MiXCR into one record per CDR3 protein. Found here are under 250,000 distinct CDR3 sequences, 15% to 17% of them singletons; the top ten hold 2.1%. The material sequenced was PBMCs or a T cell subset sorted from them (not recorded which). These receptors were collected from an adult woman who had mild COVID-19 (a few samples of this study predate the infection). Cell type and time point are not known.

This clonotype was detected ten times or more. V is TRBV27 and J is TRBJ2-6; D call uncertain. The germline V gene has CDR1 MNHEY and CDR2 SMNVEV (reference sequence). The CDR3 length is 14 residues. V was cut by 8 bases and J by 4 bases, with 12 bases left in between. CDR3 loop: CASSSAVGANVLTF. The CDR3 nucleotides read TGTGCCAGCTCTTCAGCTGTCGGGGCCAACGTCCTGACTTTC.

A few counts support this clonotype. V and J are TRBV20-1 and TRBJ1-2; TRBD1 aligns across 7 bases. CDR1 is DFQATT and CDR2 is SNEGSKA in the germline V gene (reference sequence). The junction had 2 bases not matched to a gene; V was cut back by 1 base and J by 0 bases. CDR3 length: 14 amino acids. CDR3 region: CSARAGTANYGYTF. CDR3 nucleotides: TGCAGTGCTAGAGCCGGGACAGCTAACTATGGCTACACCTTC.

A few counts support this clonotype. The V call is TRBV20-1, the J call TRBJ1-2; the D gene is possibly TRBD1 (6 bases). Germline-derived CDR1 and CDR2 are DFQATT and SNEGSKA (reference sequence). This CDR3 is 18 amino acids long. V lost 6 bases, J lost 0 bases, and 26 bases lay in between. CDR3 coding DNA: TGCAGTGCCTTTGGGTCGAGCGGACAGACCCAGACTAACTATGGCTACACCTTC. Protein product: CSAFGSSGQTQTNYGYTF.

This chain connects TRBV7-8 to TRBJ2-4; D remains unclear. The germline V gene encodes CDR1 SGHVS and CDR2 FQNEAQ. The ends were cut back, 2 bases at V and 0 bases at J, with 11 bases in the middle. The CDR3 has 16 amino acids. The CDR3 sequence: CASSLSVERAKNIQYF. For the CDR3, the DNA is TGTGCCAGCAGCTTATCGGTAGAGAGAGCCAAAAACATTCAGTACTTC.

This clonotype was detected a few times. The chain joins TRBV12-3 or TRBV12-4 to TRBJ2-1, with D uncertain. The V and J ends lost 3 bases and 0 bases respectively, with 6 bases between them. The CDR3 sequence is 14 residues long. In DNA form, the CDR3 reads TGTGCCAGCAGTTTTTCCCGCTCCTACAATGAGCAGTTCTTC. Protein product: CASSFSRSYNEQFF.

Only one count was recorded for this clonotype. V and J are TRBV4-1 and TRBJ2-7; D may be TRBD2 (6 bases). CDR3 length: 15 amino acids. Trimming shortened V by 1 base and J by 3 bases, and 13 bases separated the two germline ends. Germline V gene sequence: CDR1 MGHRA, CDR2 YSYEKL. CDR3 in amino acids: CASSQVELAIYEQYF. Written as DNA, the CDR3 is TGCGCCAGCAGCCAAGTGGAACTAGCCATCTACGAGCAGTACTTC.

This clonotype was seen only a few times. This chain joins TRBV5-1 and TRBJ2-5; 9 nucleotides align to TRBD2. Germline V CDR1 and CDR2: SGHRS, YFSETQ. The CDR3 runs 14 residues. The trim removed 4 bases at V and 2 bases at J, leaving 3 bases unmatched. CDR3 DNA sequence: TGCGCCAGCAGCCGACTAGCGGCGCAAGAGACCCAGTACTTC. Protein sequence: CASSRLAAQETQYF.

The V gene is TRBV12-3 or TRBV12-4, the J gene TRBJ2-2, with D maybe TRBD1 (6 bases). The CDR3 length is 16 residues. V was trimmed by 4 bases and J by 6 bases, leaving 18 bases between them. CDR3 loop: CASSSVPQGRSGELFF. In DNA form, the CDR3 reads TGTGCCAGCAGTTCCGTCCCACAGGGACGGTCCGGGGAGCTGTTTTTT.

This rearrangement joins TRBV7-8 to TRBJ2-3, with 10 bases that match TRBD2. Germline CDR1 is SGHVS and CDR2 is FQNEAQ. This CDR3 has 15 amino acids. J lost 3 bases, V lost 5 bases, and 5 bases had no gene match. CDR3 in DNA: TGTGCCAGCAGCCGTGGACTAGCGGAAACAGATACGCAGTATTTT. Its translation: CASSRGLAETDTQYF.

The table lists this clonotype with a few counts. The chain has TRBV30 and TRBJ1-2; D unclear. The V gene lost 5 bases and the J gene lost 4 bases, with 11 bases spanning the gap. The length of the CDR3 is 12 residues. Germline lookup yields CDR1 GTSNPN and CDR2 SVGIG (reference sequence). DNA for the CDR3: TGTGCCTGGGCACCTCTTAGCTATGGCTACACCTTC. The encoded protein is CAWAPLSYGYTF.

Only a few counts were recorded for this clonotype. CDR3 protein: CASSLYRGPNTIYF. In nucleotides, the CDR3 is TGTGCCAGCAGCTTGTATAGGGGACCAAACACCATATATTTT. The chain links TRBV7-6 to TRBJ1-3; the D gene is possibly TRBD1 (5 bases). The CDR3 is made up of 14 amino acids. Trimming took off 3 bases at V and 6 bases at J, with 12 bases between the two ends. Germline-derived CDR1 and CDR2 are SGHVS and FNYEAQ. The full variable domain, with the rest looked up from reference TRBV7-6 and TRBJ1-3, is GAGVSQSPRYKVTKRGQDVALRCDPISGHVSLYWYRQALGQGPEFLTYFNYEAQQDKSGLPNDRFSAERPEGSISTLTIQRTEQRDSAMYRCASSLYRGPNTIYFGEGSWLTVV.

This chain uses TRBV2 with TRBJ1-2, with 12 positions matching TRBD1. The trim removed 4 bases at V and 7 bases at J, leaving 4 bases unmatched. Germline CDR1 is SNHLY and CDR2 is FYNNEI. The CDR3 covers 14 residues. The CDR3 nucleotides read TGTGCCAGCAGTGCCGGGACAGGGGGCTTTGGCTACACCTTC. This gives the protein CASSAGTGGFGYTF.

The rearrangement links TRBV12-3 or TRBV12-4 to TRBJ2-3; possibly TRBD2 for D (5 bases). The CDR3 runs 15 residues. Trimming stripped 7 bases from V and 0 bases from J, with 14 bases between. CDR3 in amino acids: CASTYSASSTDTQYF. Written as DNA, the CDR3 is TGTGCCAGCACCTATAGCGCCTCTAGCACAGATACGCAGTATTTT.

This clonotype was detected only a few times. V and J are TRBV2 and TRBJ1-5; D call uncertain. This CDR3 contains 14 residues. Trimming stripped 6 bases from V and 6 bases from J, with 15 bases between. Germline CDR1 is SNHLY and CDR2 is FYNNEI. Here the CDR3 reads CASRLQIESQPQHF. The CDR3, as DNA: TGTGCCAGCAGGTTGCAGATAGAAAGTCAGCCCCAGCATTTT.

This clonotype has only a few counts. The chain recombines TRBV12-3 or TRBV12-4 with TRBJ2-3; a weak D match, TRBD1 (6 bases). Trimming stripped 7 bases from V and 4 bases from J, with 15 bases between. The CDR3 extends over 14 amino acids. Here the CDR3 DNA reads TGTGCCAGCACCGGACAGTTGGGTTCAGATACGCAGTATTTT. It is translated as CASTGQLGSDTQYF.

This clonotype was detected only a few times. The V call is TRBV10-3, the J call TRBJ2-3; 8 positions match TRBD2. This CDR3 region has 13 residues. V lost 3 bases, J lost 4 bases, and 0 bases stayed unmatched. Germline V gene lookup returns CDR1 ENHRY and CDR2 SYGVKD. The CDR3 spells CAISDGGADTQYF. CDR3 in DNA: TGTGCCATCAGTGACGGGGGGGCAGATACGCAGTATTTT.

J is TRBJ2-3 and V is TRBV12-3 or TRBV12-4, with 10 bases identical to TRBD2. The CDR3 consists of 16 residues. V shed 5 bases and J 3 bases; nucleotides not matched to a gene: 8. DNA of the CDR3: TGTGCCAGCAGTCCCTCGACTAGCGGGCTTACAGATACGCAGTATTTT. Translating gives CASSPSTSGLTDTQYF.

This clonotype was counted only a few times. The V and J genes are TRBV9 and TRBJ1-2; tentative D call: TRBD1 (6 bases). Germline CDR1 is SGDLS and CDR2 is YYNGEE. CDR3 length: 13 amino acids. Trimming removed 4 bases from V and 3 bases from J, with 10 bases in between. The CDR3 here is CASSQDRYYGYTF. CDR3 DNA sequence: TGTGCCAGCAGCCAGGACAGATACTATGGCTACACCTTC.

Written as DNA, the CDR3 is TGTGCCACCGCCCGGGACAGGGGGCGCGGGGCCGGGGAGCTGTTTTTT. Translated: CATARDRGRGAGELFF. J is TRBJ2-2 and V is TRBV24-1; 12 positions match TRBD1. V shed 9 bases and J 6 bases; nucleotides not matched to a gene: 10. Germline V gene data show CDR1 as KGHDR and CDR2 as SFDVKD. The CDR3 runs 16 residues.

The V and J genes are TRBV10-2 and TRBJ2-1; 7 nucleotides agree with TRBD2. This CDR3 comprises 14 residues. Germline values: CDR1 WSHSY, CDR2 SAAADI. V was clipped by 4 bases and J by 5 bases; unmatched bases: 5. DNA of the CDR3: TGCGCCAGCAGTGTGGGCGGGGGAAACAATGAGCAGTTCTTC. Translated, it gives CASSVGGGNNEQFF.

CDR3 nucleotides: TGTGCCACCAGTGATACCGTCTTGGGTGGGGAGACCCAGTACTTC. Translating gives CATSDTVLGGETQYF. The V call is TRBV24-1, the J call TRBJ2-5; D is unclear. Trimming pared 3 bases from V and 5 bases from J, leaving 15 bases between. The germline gives CDR1 KGHDR, CDR2 SFDVKD. There are 15 residues in the CDR3.

The CDR3, as DNA: TGTGCCAGCAGCCGAGGGGTGGACGAGCAGTACTTC. Encoded protein: CASSRGVDEQYF. This chain joins TRBV7-2 and TRBJ2-7; the D call may be TRBD1 or TRBD2 (5 bases each). The CDR3 is made up of 12 amino acids. The V gene's germline CDR1 is SGHTA and CDR2 FQGNSA. V was cut by 5 bases and J by 5 bases, with 10 bases left in between.

The chain has TRBV5-1 and TRBJ2-1, with TRBD2 matching over 11 bases. With 1 base clipped from V and 8 bases from J, the junction kept 8 bases outside the gene matches. The CDR3 runs 16 residues. Germline assignment: CDR1 SGHRS and CDR2 YFSETQ. CDR3 region: CASSLRVAGGPDEQFF. The CDR3, as DNA: TGCGCCAGCAGCTTGAGAGTAGCGGGAGGGCCAGATGAGCAGTTCTTC.